This T cell receptor beta chain was recovered during a study of T cell repertoires in cytomegalovirus infection. Turning to the study itself: From public TCR beta signatures came an indication of both CMV infection and matching HLA type.

TCRdb processed the reads anew with MiXCR; each CDR3 protein has one entry. The sample carries nearly 650,000 distinct CDR3 sequences, around 24% recorded once. This clonotype was detected many times. CDR3 length: 16 residues. V lost 4 bases and J 0 bases, leaving 13 bases between the germline ends. Germline lookup yields CDR1 SGHTA and CDR2 FQGNSA. Material: CD8+ T cells from PBMCs. This receptor was obtained from a human donor in good health (CMV status not recorded). Some clones in this sample may be carry-over from other donors' samples. V gene TRBV7-2 combines with J gene TRBJ2-1; D call uncertain. The CDR3 coding sequence is TGTGCCAGCAGCTCCCACAGTTCCTACTCCTACAATGAGCAGTTCTTC. This codes for CASSSHSSYSYNEQFF.